Listed below are T cell receptor beta chains from one sample, sequenced in a study of cytomegalovirus exposure and HLA in healthy donors. TCRdb's table, derived via immunoSEQ multiplex PCR, lists solely in-frame clones and lacks some. The table shows around 100,000 clones, with roughly four fifths occurring only once. Sequenced input: PBMCs. Receptor source: a male donor in good health and CMV-seropositive. Both conserved end residues are part of each CDR3. The D gene is left open where the match is weak. The size entry is marked missing in some rows and otherwise reads once, few, many or a size class.

v_gene: TRBV25-1
abundance: -
j_gene: TRBJ1-5
d_gene: -
CDR3nt: TGTGCCAGCAGTGATCACGGGGACAAGAATCAGCCCCAGCATTTT
CDR3aa: CASSDHGDKNQPQHF

v_gene: TRBV7-9
abundance: -
j_gene: TRBJ2-5
d_gene: TRBD2
CDR3nt: TGTGCCAGCAGCCCCAATAGCGGGGGCTGGGGGGAGACCCAGTACTTC
CDR3aa: CASSPNSGGWGETQYF

v_gene: TRBV19
abundance: -
j_gene: TRBJ2-7
d_gene: TRBD1
CDR3nt: TGTGCCAGTAGTATCGGGACAGGGCTCTACGAGCAGTACTTC
CDR3aa: CASSIGTGLYEQYF

v_gene: TRBV2
abundance: -
j_gene: TRBJ2-3
d_gene: TRBD2
CDR3nt: TGTGCCGGGACGGCGGGGGGGCAGGCAGATACGCAGTATTTT
CDR3aa: CAGTAGGQADTQYF

v_gene: TRBV28
abundance: -
j_gene: TRBJ1-1
d_gene: TRBD1
CDR3nt: TGTGCCAGCAGTCGACAGGGGGTGATTGAAGCTTTCTTT
CDR3aa: CASSRQGVIEAFF

v_gene: TRBV4-1
abundance: -
j_gene: TRBJ1-5
d_gene: -
CDR3nt: TGCGCCAGCAGCCCAGTACAGGGAAATCAGCCCCAGCATTTT
CDR3aa: CASSPVQGNQPQHF

v_gene: TRBV5-1
abundance: -
j_gene: TRBJ2-2
d_gene: TRBD1
CDR3nt: TGCGCCAGCAGCGTCGGGACAGGGGTTACCGGGGAGCTGTTTTTT
CDR3aa: CASSVGTGVTGELFF

v_gene: TRBV11-2
abundance: -
j_gene: TRBJ2-7
d_gene: TRBD1
CDR3nt: TGTGCCAGCAGTTACAGGGGCCGTTCCTACGAGCAGTACTTC
CDR3aa: CASSYRGRSYEQYF

v_gene: TRBV5-1
abundance: few
j_gene: TRBJ2-5
d_gene: TRBD1
CDR3nt: TGCGCCAGCAGCTACCGACAGGGGAACCAAGAGACCCAGTACTTC
CDR3aa: CASSYRQGNQETQYF

v_gene: TRBV11-2
abundance: once
j_gene: TRBJ1-4
d_gene: TRBD1
CDR3nt: TGTGCCAGCAGCCCGGTGGCAGGGGGAAATGAAAAACTGTTTTTT
CDR3aa: CASSPVAGGNEKLFF

v_gene: TRBV5-1
abundance: -
j_gene: TRBJ2-7
d_gene: -
CDR3nt: TGCGCCAGCAGCTTGGGGCGGACAGCTGGCGCGGGCTGGAACTACGAGCAGTACTTC
CDR3aa: CASSLGRTAGAGWNYEQYF

v_gene: TRBV10-3
abundance: -
j_gene: TRBJ1-1
d_gene: -
CDR3nt: TGTGCCATCAGTGCTCGACAGCGAGGTGAAGCTTTCTTT
CDR3aa: CAISARQRGEAFF

v_gene: TRBV7-9
abundance: few
j_gene: TRBJ1-5
d_gene: -
CDR3nt: TGTGCCAGCAGCGCCTCGGGTGATCAGCCCCAGCATTTT
CDR3aa: CASSASGDQPQHF

v_gene: TRBV11-3
abundance: -
j_gene: TRBJ1-1
d_gene: -
CDR3nt: TGTGCCAGCAGCCAGTATATGAACACTGAAGCTTTCTTT
CDR3aa: CASSQYMNTEAFF

v_gene: TRBV6-6
abundance: -
j_gene: TRBJ2-5
d_gene: TRBD1
CDR3nt: TGTGCCAGCAGTTTACAGGGGCAAGAGACCCAGTACTTC
CDR3aa: CASSLQGQETQYF

v_gene: TRBV5-1
abundance: -
j_gene: TRBJ2-1
d_gene: TRBD1
CDR3nt: TGCGCCAGCAGAATCGGGACAGACTCCTACAATGAGCAGTTCTTC
CDR3aa: CASRIGTDSYNEQFF

v_gene: TRBV2
abundance: -
j_gene: TRBJ1-2
d_gene: -
CDR3nt: TGTGCCAGCAGTGTAAGAGGAGAAAGGAACTATGGCTACACCTTC
CDR3aa: CASSVRGERNYGYTF

v_gene: TRBV19
abundance: -
j_gene: TRBJ2-3
d_gene: -
CDR3nt: TGTGCCAGTAGTCCACGGGCAGGGGCCACGAAGGACGATACGCAGTATTTT
CDR3aa: CASSPRAGATKDDTQYF

v_gene: TRBV7-9
abundance: -
j_gene: TRBJ2-7
d_gene: -
CDR3nt: TGTGCCAGCAGCTTAACCCCGAGGGTGAACTTC
CDR3aa: CASSLTPRVNF

v_gene: TRBV19
abundance: few
j_gene: TRBJ2-7
d_gene: -
CDR3nt: TGTGCCAGTAGGACCGGGCGGGCCAACTCCTACGAGCAGTACTTC
CDR3aa: CASRTGRANSYEQYF

v_gene: TRBV29-1
abundance: -
j_gene: TRBJ2-7
d_gene: -
CDR3nt: TGCAGCGTTGGAGGGGGGGGCGAGCAGTACTTC
CDR3aa: CSVGGGGEQYF

v_gene: TRBV7-8
abundance: once
j_gene: TRBJ2-2
d_gene: TRBD2
CDR3nt: TGTGCCGATGGACGGACGGGACTAGCGGGGGGAAGGAACACCGGGGAGCTGTTTTTT
CDR3aa: CADGRTGLAGGRNTGELFF